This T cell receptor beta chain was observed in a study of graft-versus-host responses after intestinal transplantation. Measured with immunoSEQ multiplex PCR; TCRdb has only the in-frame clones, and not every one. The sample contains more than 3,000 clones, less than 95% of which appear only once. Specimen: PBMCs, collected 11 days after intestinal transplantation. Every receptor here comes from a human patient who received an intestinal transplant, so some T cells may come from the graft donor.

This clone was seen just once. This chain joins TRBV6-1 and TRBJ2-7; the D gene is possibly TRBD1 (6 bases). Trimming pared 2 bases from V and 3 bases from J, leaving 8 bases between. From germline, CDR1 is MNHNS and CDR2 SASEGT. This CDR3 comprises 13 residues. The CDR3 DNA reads TGTGCCAGCAGTGAACAGGGGTTCTACGAGCAGTACTTC. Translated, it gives CASSEQGFYEQYF.